Below, one TCR beta chain is given with its context. This record belongs to a study of blood T cell repertoires in COVID-19. Across the study: Sources were T cells, B-cell-depleted T cells, or PBMCs; the material itself was cDNA or gDNA.

The data were produced by immunoSEQ multiplex PCR, yet TCRdb's version contains in-frame clones alone and is incomplete. The sample shows about 48,000 clones, over 80% of them seen only once. The V gene's germline CDR1 is LNHDA and CDR2 SQIVND (reference sequence). V shed 3 bases and J shed 1 base, with 13 bases lying between them. This CDR3 contains 15 residues. The sequence was obtained from a man aged 70-80 years with acute or convalescent COVID-19. The rearrangement joins TRBV19 to TRBJ2-7; D perhaps matches TRBD2 (7 bases). The sequencing sample was made of peripheral blood. CDR3 bases: TGTGCCAGTAGTATGTCAGCGGGACAATCCTACGAGCAGTACTTC. Translated: CASSMSAGQSYEQYF. Looking up the rest from reference TRBV19 and TRBJ2-7 gives the full variable domain: DGGITQSPKYLFRKEGQNVTLSCEQNLNHDAMYWYRQDPGQGLRLIYYSQIVNDFQKGDIAEGYSVSREKKESFPLTVTSAQKNPTAFYLCASSMSAGQSYEQYFGPGTRLTVT.